These T cell receptor beta chains were read from a single sample in a study of blood T cell repertoires in COVID-19. The assay was immunoSEQ multiplex PCR, and TCRdb's table has in-frame clones only and misses some. The table lists under 350,000 clones, approximately 90% of them singletons. Source material: peripheral blood. The source of these receptors is a man aged 40-55 years with acute or convalescent COVID-19. CDR3s include the opening cysteine and the closing phenylalanine or tryptophan. D genes are given only for firm matches.

DNA	CDR3	D	J	V	length
TGTGCCAGCAGCCCAAACCCGGGACAGGGCTATGAAAAACTGTTTTTT	CASSPNPGQGYEKLFF	TRBD1	TRBJ1-4	TRBV7-9	16
TGTGCCAGCAGCTTAGAACAGGGGGATGGCTACACCTTC	CASSLEQGDGYTF	TRBD1	TRBJ1-2	TRBV7-2	13
TGTGCCAGCAGCTCTCGAGCGGCAGATACGCAGTATTTT	CASSSRAADTQYF	.	TRBJ2-3	TRBV3-1/TRBV3-2	13
TGTGCCTGGAGTTCGGGCTTTTCGGGGAGTTATGGCTACACCTTC	CAWSSGFSGSYGYTF	.	TRBJ1-2	TRBV30	15
TGTGCCAGCAGCGCCCCCGGGTGGGAGGAAAAACTGTTTTTT	CASSAPGWEEKLFF	.	TRBJ1-4	TRBV7-9	14
TGTGCCAGCAGTTTGTTCACAGGGGGCGGCTACACCTTC	CASSLFTGGGYTF	TRBD1	TRBJ1-2	TRBV27	13
TGCGCCAGCAGTGAGTCCCCTAGGACAGCTTCTGAAGCTTTCTTT	CASSESPRTASEAFF	.	TRBJ1-1	TRBV10-2	15
TGTGCCAGCAGTAACTCCGGGACAGCTAACTATGGCTACACCTTC	CASSNSGTANYGYTF	TRBD1	TRBJ1-2	TRBV6-4	15
TGCGCCAGCAGCCCCCTTGAGATCTTCGGTGAAGCTTTCTTT	CASSPLEIFGEAFF	.	TRBJ1-1	TRBV5-1	14
TGTGCCTGGAGTGTCGGGACAGGGGGCCTGGAAAAACTGTTTTTT	CAWSVGTGGLEKLFF	TRBD1	TRBJ1-4	TRBV30	15
TGTGCCAGCAGTTCATCGACAGGATGGCAACGCAGCGGCACAGATACGCAGTATTTT	CASSSSTGWQRSGTDTQYF	.	TRBJ2-3	TRBV28	19
TGTGCCAGCAGCTTACGGAGTAATGAAAAACTGTTTTTT	CASSLRSNEKLFF	.	TRBJ1-4	TRBV7-9	13
TGTGCCAGCAGCATGGGGGGGGGTTCCTACGAGCAGTACTTC	CASSMGGGSYEQYF	TRBD2	TRBJ2-7	TRBV7-8	14
TGTGCCAGTAGTATCTACCCAGGATTCACCGGGGAGCTGTTTTTT	CASSIYPGFTGELFF	.	TRBJ2-2	TRBV19	15
TGTGCCAGCAGCCAGGTCAGGAATCAGCCCCAGCATTTT	CASSQVRNQPQHF	.	TRBJ1-5	TRBV3-1/TRBV3-2	13